This TCR beta chain was sequenced in a study of T cell changes during pregnancy in multiple sclerosis. CDR3 length: 14 amino acids. Trimming at V came to 8 bases and at J to 4 bases, leaving 8 bases not matched to a gene. The V gene's germline CDR1 is MNHNS and CDR2 SASEGT. Profiling relied on immunoSEQ multiplex PCR, and the TCRdb table lists in-frame clones only, not all of them. The sample has some 70,000 clones, 75% to 95% seen once. The clonotype was recovered from a female donor in good health, enrolled as a control in a pregnancy study. The input for sequencing was CD4+ T cells from peripheral blood mononuclear cells, taken in the third trimester of pregnancy. The genes are TRBV6-1 and TRBJ1-2; 9 bases map to TRBD1. The chain's CDR3 is CASGGDRVRYGYTF. CDR3 bases: TGTGCCAGCGGGGGGGACAGGGTTCGCTATGGCTACACCTTC.